The clone carrying this TCR beta chain was found once. Germline CDR1 and CDR2: MDHEN and SYDVKM. Trimming shortened V by 3 bases and J by 3 bases, and 9 bases separated the two germline ends. The CDR3 extends over 13 amino acids. This record comes from a study of blood T cell repertoires in COVID-19. Across the whole study: Nucleic acid was either cDNA or gDNA, and it came from T cells, B-cell-depleted T cells, or PBMCs.

As originally analysed: Researchers report that nucleated cell counts were estimated from reference gene primer amplification. Produced via immunoSEQ multiplex PCR; TCRdb's table is partial and in-frame only. Clone size and V and J calls were adopted from that table, with D and trimming inferred from the DNA. The sample holds 250,000 to 300,000 clones, approximately 81% seen once. The rearrangement joins TRBV28 to TRBJ2-7; D is possibly TRBD2 (5 bases). The sequenced material came from peripheral blood. The origin of this receptor is a man between 60 and 75 years old with acute or convalescent COVID-19. The CDR3 nucleotides read TGTGCCAGCAGTTTCAGCGGTTACTACGAGCAGTACTTC. Residues: CASSFSGYYEQYF.